The next 6 T cell receptor beta chains were all read from a single sample in a study of human T cells and chemical hapten exposure. Using its own MiXCR run on the RACE reads, TCRdb lists one record per CDR3 protein. The sample includes tens of thousands of distinct CDR3 sequences, 10% of them seen just once. Time point meaning: patch test 1, 2 weeks after DPC sensitization. Treatment noted: therapeutic diphenylcyclopropenone sensitization with weekly scalp DPC. The sample consisted of whole blood, taken in connection with sensitization to the hapten diphenylcyclopropenone (DPC). The receptors were gathered from a man aged 40-49 years with alopecia areata. Some clones in this sample may be carry-over from other donors' samples.

The chain carries TRBV7-9 and TRBJ2-3; D call uncertain. Germline CDR1 and CDR2: SEHNR and FQNEAQ (reference sequence). This CDR3 is built from 14 residues. Trimming removed 2 bases at V and 3 bases at J, with 9 bases between. CDR3 loop: CASSLNPLTDTQYF. The CDR3 DNA follows: TGTGCCAGCAGCTTAAACCCCTTAACAGATACGCAGTATTTT.

This clonotype was recorded a few times. The V gene is TRBV6-1, the J gene TRBJ1-2; 9 positions match TRBD1. Germline V gives CDR1 MNHNS, CDR2 SASEGT. V lost 7 bases to trimming and J lost 2 bases; unmatched junction nucleotides: 5. The CDR3 is 14 amino acids. The CDR3 sequence: CASTAGQGNYGYTF. CDR3 sequence (DNA): TGTGCCAGCACCGCCGGACAGGGGAACTATGGCTACACCTTC.

This clonotype turned up a few times. The V and J genes are TRBV5-4 and TRBJ2-7, with D perhaps assigned TRBD1 or TRBD2 (6 bases each). CDR3 length: 14 residues. Germline values: CDR1 SGHNT, CDR2 YYREEE (reference sequence). The germline V and J ends were trimmed by 5 bases and 0 bases, with 12 bases remaining between them. DNA for the CDR3: TGTGCCAGCAGATGGGGGGCAGGCTCCTACGAGCAGTACTTC. Protein sequence: CASRWGAGSYEQYF.

In this sample, this clonotype turned up a few times. The V gene is TRBV6-5, the J gene TRBJ1-2, with TRBD1 identical over 8 bases. The ends lost 2 bases at V and 7 bases at J; junction bases unmatched: 9. CDR3 length: 15 residues. The germline CDR1 and CDR2 sequences are MNHEY and SVGAGI. CDR3 in DNA: TGTGCCAGCAGTTACGGACAGGGTTTACTCTTTGGCTACACCTTC. Its protein product is CASSYGQGLLFGYTF.

This clonotype was seen a few times. The chain recombines TRBV4-1 with TRBJ2-3; possible D gene TRBD1, 6 bases. With 3 bases removed from V and 2 bases from J, the gap between germline ends came to 12 bases. Germline V gene data show CDR1 as MGHRA and CDR2 as YSYEKL. The CDR3 is made up of 15 amino acids. DNA of the CDR3: TGCGCCAGCAGCCACGTGGCAGGGGACACAGATACGCAGTATTTT. Protein sequence: CASSHVAGDTDTQYF.

This clonotype was seen many times. The CDR3 protein is CSAVTRLATSSYEQYF. DNA for the CDR3: TGCAGCGCGGTGACCCGACTAGCGACCAGCTCCTACGAGCAGTACTTC. The V and J genes are TRBV29-1 and TRBJ2-7; 8 bases are shared with TRBD2. CDR1 is SQVTM and CDR2 is ANQGSEA in the germline V gene. This CDR3 has 16 amino acids. Losses at the gene ends were 7 bases for V and 0 bases for J; bases not matched to a gene: 14.